Below are 6 T cell receptor beta chains sequenced from a single sample in a study of blood T cell repertoires in COVID-19. Profiled with immunoSEQ multiplex PCR; TCRdb holds only in-frame clones, not every one. The data contain fewer than 90,000 clones, around 90% of them singletons. Material: peripheral blood. The receptors come from a woman older than 75 with active or convalescent COVID-19.

The chain combines TRBV11-3 with TRBJ1-4; D call uncertain. This CDR3 comprises 14 residues. CDR1 is SGHNT and CDR2 is YENEEA in the germline V gene. The V end was cut by 4 bases, the J end by 8 bases, with 14 bases between. The chain's CDR3 is CASSSSYRREKLFF. DNA of the CDR3: TGTGCCAGCAGCTCGTCCTATCGGAGGGAAAAACTGTTTTTT.

The chain has TRBV10-3 and TRBJ1-1; 7 positions agree with TRBD1. CDR1 ENHRY and CDR2 SYGVKD come from the germline V gene. After removal of 1 base from V and 0 bases from J, the junction contained 2 bases not matched to a gene. The CDR3 spans 15 residues. The chain's CDR3 is CAISELGTVNTEAFF. CDR3 nucleotides: TGTGCCATCAGTGAGTTGGGGACAGTGAACACTGAAGCTTTCTTT.

This chain links TRBV6-2 or TRBV6-3 with TRBJ2-3; 7 bases fit TRBD2. V shed 2 bases and J 10 bases; nucleotides not matched to a gene: 6. Per the germline V gene, CDR1 is MNHEY and CDR2 is SVGEGT. The CDR3 has 13 residues. The CDR3 loop reads CASSYLSGQAQYF. The CDR3 DNA sequence: TGTGCCAGCAGTTACCTTAGCGGGCAGGCGCAGTATTTT.

This clone was picked up a small number of times. The rearrangement uses TRBV7-9 and TRBJ1-3; D might be TRBD1 (5 bases). Deletions cut 2 bases from V and 8 bases from J, with 16 bases between. Germline CDR1 SEHNR, CDR2 FQNEAQ (reference sequence). This CDR3 has 15 residues. CDR3 amino acids: CASSLIKGRRDTIYF. Here the CDR3 DNA reads TGTGCCAGCAGCTTAATAAAGGGGCGACGGGACACCATATATTTT.

The gene calls are TRBV6-2 or TRBV6-3 and TRBJ2-7; 8 nucleotides match TRBD1. The germline gives CDR1 MNHEY, CDR2 SVGEGT. The J segment lost 3 bases and the V segment lost 0 bases, leaving 4 bases of the junction unmatched. The CDR3 is 15 amino acids. The CDR3 region is CASSYSNGQGYEQYF. The CDR3 nucleotides are TGTGCCAGCAGTTACTCGAACGGACAGGGCTACGAGCAGTACTTC.

J is TRBJ1-4 and V is TRBV5-1; TRBD1 matches 8 bases. The CDR3 runs to 17 residues. After removal of 0 bases from V and 0 bases from J, the junction contained 4 bases not matched to a gene. Germline CDR1 SGHRS, CDR2 YFSETQ. The CDR3 bases are TGCGCCAGCAGCTTGGGACAGGGGTCTGCAACTAATGAAAAACTGTTTTTT. As protein: CASSLGQGSATNEKLFF.